One sample yielded the 7 T cell receptor beta chains listed below, sequenced in a study of long-term antiretroviral therapy in people with HIV. Version v3.0 of the immunoSEQ assay was performed at survey level. Some clones are missing from TCRdb's copy, which holds only in-frame ones; the method was immunoSEQ multiplex PCR. Of almost 35,000 clones in the sample, approximately 95% were seen once. The sample here was unsorted PBMCs, taken 5 to 5.5 years after starting antiretroviral therapy. The receptors shown here come from a woman aged 45-59 years with HIV.

This chain links TRBV2 with TRBJ1-1; D is uncertain. Germline V gene sequence: CDR1 SNHLY, CDR2 FYNNEI. The CDR3 is made up of 12 amino acids. Deletions cut 7 bases from V and 0 bases from J, with 6 bases between. The CDR3 protein is CASKPVNTEAFF. CDR3 DNA: TGTGCCAGCAAGCCAGTGAACACTGAAGCTTTCTTT. The entire variable domain, with the rest obtained from reference TRBV2 and TRBJ1-1, is as follows: EPEVTQTPSHQVTQMGQEVILRCVPISNHLYFYWYRQILGQKVEFLVSFYNNEISEKSEIFDDQFSVERPDGSNFTLKIRSTKLEDSAMYFCASKPVNTEAFFGQGTRLTVV.

V is TRBV7-2 and J is TRBJ1-1; D gene ambiguous. Trimming pared 0 bases from V and 3 bases from J, leaving 11 bases between. Germline V gene lookup returns CDR1 SGHTA and CDR2 FQGNSA. This CDR3 comprises 15 residues. The CDR3 here is CASSLAPGGYTEAFF. The CDR3 DNA reads as TGTGCCAGCAGCTTAGCCCCGGGCGGGTACACTGAAGCTTTCTTT.

The chain uses TRBV2 and TRBJ2-2, with no clear D. This CDR3 spans 11 amino acids. The germline V gene encodes CDR1 SNHLY and CDR2 FYNNEI. V was shortened by 4 bases and J by 4 bases, with 1 base between the two germline ends. In nucleotides, the CDR3 is TGTGCCAGCAGTGCCACCGGGGAGCTGTTTTTT. Amino acids: CASSATGELFF.

The chain joins TRBV5-4 to TRBJ1-1; 9 nucleotides match TRBD1. Trimming cost V 5 bases and J 4 bases; bases outside gene matches: 6. The germline gives CDR1 SGHNT, CDR2 YYREEE (reference sequence). This CDR3 region has 14 residues. The DNA of the CDR3 is TGTGCCAGCAGTTCCACAGGGGGCATCACTGAAGCTTTCTTT. It specifies CASSSTGGITEAFF.

The J gene is TRBJ1-5, the V gene TRBV6-5, with D unresolved. Germline CDR1 and CDR2: MNHEY and SVGAGI. V was trimmed by 0 bases and J by 8 bases, leaving 8 bases between them. The CDR3 contains 13 residues. The CDR3 coding sequence is TGTGCCAGCAGTTACTCACATGAGGAGCCCCAGCATTTT. Translation gives CASSYSHEEPQHF.

This chain links TRBV9 with TRBJ1-6; 7 bases are a match to TRBD1. V shed 4 bases, J shed 5 bases, and the junction held 6 bases outside the gene matches. Per the germline V gene, CDR1 is SGDLS and CDR2 is YYNGEE. The CDR3 sequence is 15 residues long. CDR3 sequence reads: CASSLRTGDNSPLHF. CDR3 nucleotide sequence: TGTGCCAGCAGCTTGCGGACAGGAGATAATTCACCCCTCCACTTT.

The genes are TRBV29-1 and TRBJ1-2; tentatively, D is TRBD1 (6 bases). The germline gives CDR1 SQVTM, CDR2 ANQGSEA. The length of the CDR3 is 16 residues. Trimming took 1 base from V and 0 from J, leaving 15 bases between them. The CDR3 nucleotides read TGCAGCGTTGAAGGAAAAGCGTACAGGGCTAACTATGGCTACACCTTC. Translation: CSVEGKAYRANYGYTF.